This paragraph covers one T cell receptor beta chain sequence. Its antigen is unknown. These data come from a study of cytomegalovirus exposure and HLA in healthy donors. Study conclusions and caveats: Several of the most significant clusters were apparently associated with common viral pathogens in a later analysis. Rarity characterized most TCR sequences, yet some public TCRs appeared in many donors.

Each donor was nominally healthy when sampled (though unrecorded immune exposures were likely). CDR3 length equals 15 residues. V was shortened by 6 bases and J by 0 bases, with 15 bases between the two germline ends. Germline CDR1 reads MDHEN; CDR2 reads SYDVKM. Both 60 Vbeta primers and 13 Jbeta primers went into the PCR. Some clones are missing from TCRdb's copy, which holds only in-frame ones; the method was immunoSEQ multiplex PCR. The sample includes 110,000 to 150,000 clones, approximately 81% of them seen just once. This TCR was recovered from a boy aged 2 to 10 in good health and CMV-seronegative. The sample taken for sequencing was PBMCs. V and J are TRBV28 and TRBJ2-7; the D gene is possibly TRBD2 (6 bases). This chain's CDR3 is CASSPPGTFSYEQYF. DNA of the CDR3: TGTGCCAGCAGCCCCCCCGGGACTTTCTCCTACGAGCAGTACTTC.